A selection of T cell receptor beta chains follows, all from one sample in a study of T cell repertoires in cytomegalovirus infection. TCRdb re-derived calls from the reads in MiXCR, one entry per CDR3 protein. The repertoire holds 340,000 or so distinct CDR3 sequences, with more than 20% as singletons. Antigen specificity for these receptors is unknown. The source material was cultured PBMCs, sampled from culture after CMV antigen stimulation. These receptors were taken from a human donor in good health (CMV status not recorded). Some clones in this sample may be carry-over from other donors' samples. Each CDR3 is given with its conserved first and last residue. Fields, in order: D gene, CDR3 length, clone size, V gene, J gene, CDR3 DNA, CDR3 protein. A D gene is named only where the DNA matches it firmly. Clone sizes are given selectively: once, few, many, or a class where the clone is expanded.

d_call: TRBD2
cdr3_length: 16
clone_size: few
v_call: TRBV19
j_call: TRBJ2-3
cdr3_nt: TGTGCCAGTAGTAACCTACTAGCGGGAGGCACAGATACGCAGTATTTT
cdr3_aa: CASSNLLAGGTDTQYF

d_call: TRBD2
cdr3_length: 14
clone_size: -
v_call: TRBV20-1
j_call: TRBJ2-7
cdr3_nt: TGCAGTGCTAGAGCCGGGACTAGCCGCGACGAGCAGTACTTC
cdr3_aa: CSARAGTSRDEQYF

d_call: -
cdr3_length: 13
clone_size: -
v_call: TRBV12-3/TRBV12-4
j_call: TRBJ2-1
cdr3_nt: TGTGCCAGCAGTTTATACTTCCTCAATGAGCAGTTCTTC
cdr3_aa: CASSLYFLNEQFF

d_call: TRBD2
cdr3_length: 13
clone_size: -
v_call: TRBV6-5
j_call: TRBJ2-1
cdr3_nt: TGTGCTACAGCGGCTAGCGGGAGCAATGAGCAGTTCTTC
cdr3_aa: CATAASGSNEQFF

d_call: -
cdr3_length: 12
clone_size: few
v_call: TRBV6-2/TRBV6-3
j_call: TRBJ1-5
cdr3_nt: TGTGCCAGCAGATGGCCGGATCAGCCCCAGCATTTT
cdr3_aa: CASRWPDQPQHF

d_call: -
cdr3_length: 15
clone_size: -
v_call: TRBV12-3/TRBV12-4
j_call: TRBJ2-7
cdr3_nt: TGTGCCAGCAGTAGGACCGGGACGGGGGTAGAAGAGCAGTACTTC
cdr3_aa: CASSRTGTGVEEQYF

d_call: -
cdr3_length: 13
clone_size: -
v_call: TRBV2
j_call: TRBJ2-3
cdr3_nt: TGTGCTTCAAAGGTACTGATCACAGATACGCAGTATTTT
cdr3_aa: CASKVLITDTQYF

d_call: TRBD1
cdr3_length: 16
clone_size: many
v_call: TRBV7-9
j_call: TRBJ2-5
cdr3_nt: TGTGCCAGCACCTCAACCGGGACAGGGTTGAGGGAGACCCAGTACTTC
cdr3_aa: CASTSTGTGLRETQYF

d_call: -
cdr3_length: 15
clone_size: many
v_call: TRBV7-9
j_call: TRBJ2-6
cdr3_nt: TGTGCCAGCAGCTTAGTCCGGGCTGGGGCCAACGTCCTGACTTTC
cdr3_aa: CASSLVRAGANVLTF

d_call: -
cdr3_length: 13
clone_size: many
v_call: TRBV6-5
j_call: TRBJ2-3
cdr3_nt: TGTGCCAGCAGTGGGCAAAGCACAGATACGCAGTATTTT
cdr3_aa: CASSGQSTDTQYF

d_call: -
cdr3_length: 15
clone_size: -
v_call: TRBV19
j_call: TRBJ2-1
cdr3_nt: TGTGCCAGCAAACTTACTGTTGCCTCCTACAATGAGCAGTTCTTC
cdr3_aa: CASKLTVASYNEQFF

d_call: TRBD2
cdr3_length: 16
clone_size: few
v_call: TRBV28
j_call: TRBJ2-7
cdr3_nt: TGTGCCAGCACCCGGGTAGCGGGGCCGAGCTCCTACGAGCAGTACTTC
cdr3_aa: CASTRVAGPSSYEQYF

d_call: -
cdr3_length: 15
clone_size: -
v_call: TRBV6-2/TRBV6-3
j_call: TRBJ1-6
cdr3_nt: TGTGCCAGTACTGACGTGGGGGCTTGGAATTCACCCCTCCACTTT
cdr3_aa: CASTDVGAWNSPLHF

d_call: TRBD2
cdr3_length: 15
clone_size: -
v_call: TRBV27
j_call: TRBJ2-1
cdr3_nt: TGTGCCAGCTGTTTTACGCTAGCGGGAGTCAATGAGCAGTTCTTC
cdr3_aa: CASCFTLAGVNEQFF

d_call: -
cdr3_length: 15
clone_size: few
v_call: TRBV6-1
j_call: TRBJ2-3
cdr3_nt: TGTGCCAGCAGTCCGATTCCGGCTAGCACAGATACGCAGTATTTT
cdr3_aa: CASSPIPASTDTQYF

d_call: TRBD2
cdr3_length: 17
clone_size: -
v_call: TRBV7-8
j_call: TRBJ2-1
cdr3_nt: TGTGCCAGCAGCTTGCTAGCGGGAGCGTTACTCAACAATGAGCAGTTCTTC
cdr3_aa: CASSLLAGALLNNEQFF

d_call: -
cdr3_length: 12
clone_size: many
v_call: TRBV7-2
j_call: TRBJ2-2
cdr3_nt: TGTGCCAGCAGCCTAAACACCGGGGAGCTGTTTTTT
cdr3_aa: CASSLNTGELFF

d_call: TRBD1
cdr3_length: 15
clone_size: -
v_call: TRBV6-6
j_call: TRBJ1-4
cdr3_nt: TGTGCCAGCAGCCCAGCGGGAGGGGGCGGTGAAAAACTGTTTTTT
cdr3_aa: CASSPAGGGGEKLFF

d_call: TRBD2
cdr3_length: 15
clone_size: -
v_call: TRBV20-1
j_call: TRBJ2-1
cdr3_nt: TGCAGTGCTAGAGACGCAAGCGGGAGTGGTAATGAGCAGTTCTTC
cdr3_aa: CSARDASGSGNEQFF

d_call: TRBD1
cdr3_length: 15
clone_size: few
v_call: TRBV15
j_call: TRBJ2-5
cdr3_nt: TGTGCCACCAGCAGCCGGACAGGGTCAGAAGAGACCCAGTACTTC
cdr3_aa: CATSSRTGSEETQYF